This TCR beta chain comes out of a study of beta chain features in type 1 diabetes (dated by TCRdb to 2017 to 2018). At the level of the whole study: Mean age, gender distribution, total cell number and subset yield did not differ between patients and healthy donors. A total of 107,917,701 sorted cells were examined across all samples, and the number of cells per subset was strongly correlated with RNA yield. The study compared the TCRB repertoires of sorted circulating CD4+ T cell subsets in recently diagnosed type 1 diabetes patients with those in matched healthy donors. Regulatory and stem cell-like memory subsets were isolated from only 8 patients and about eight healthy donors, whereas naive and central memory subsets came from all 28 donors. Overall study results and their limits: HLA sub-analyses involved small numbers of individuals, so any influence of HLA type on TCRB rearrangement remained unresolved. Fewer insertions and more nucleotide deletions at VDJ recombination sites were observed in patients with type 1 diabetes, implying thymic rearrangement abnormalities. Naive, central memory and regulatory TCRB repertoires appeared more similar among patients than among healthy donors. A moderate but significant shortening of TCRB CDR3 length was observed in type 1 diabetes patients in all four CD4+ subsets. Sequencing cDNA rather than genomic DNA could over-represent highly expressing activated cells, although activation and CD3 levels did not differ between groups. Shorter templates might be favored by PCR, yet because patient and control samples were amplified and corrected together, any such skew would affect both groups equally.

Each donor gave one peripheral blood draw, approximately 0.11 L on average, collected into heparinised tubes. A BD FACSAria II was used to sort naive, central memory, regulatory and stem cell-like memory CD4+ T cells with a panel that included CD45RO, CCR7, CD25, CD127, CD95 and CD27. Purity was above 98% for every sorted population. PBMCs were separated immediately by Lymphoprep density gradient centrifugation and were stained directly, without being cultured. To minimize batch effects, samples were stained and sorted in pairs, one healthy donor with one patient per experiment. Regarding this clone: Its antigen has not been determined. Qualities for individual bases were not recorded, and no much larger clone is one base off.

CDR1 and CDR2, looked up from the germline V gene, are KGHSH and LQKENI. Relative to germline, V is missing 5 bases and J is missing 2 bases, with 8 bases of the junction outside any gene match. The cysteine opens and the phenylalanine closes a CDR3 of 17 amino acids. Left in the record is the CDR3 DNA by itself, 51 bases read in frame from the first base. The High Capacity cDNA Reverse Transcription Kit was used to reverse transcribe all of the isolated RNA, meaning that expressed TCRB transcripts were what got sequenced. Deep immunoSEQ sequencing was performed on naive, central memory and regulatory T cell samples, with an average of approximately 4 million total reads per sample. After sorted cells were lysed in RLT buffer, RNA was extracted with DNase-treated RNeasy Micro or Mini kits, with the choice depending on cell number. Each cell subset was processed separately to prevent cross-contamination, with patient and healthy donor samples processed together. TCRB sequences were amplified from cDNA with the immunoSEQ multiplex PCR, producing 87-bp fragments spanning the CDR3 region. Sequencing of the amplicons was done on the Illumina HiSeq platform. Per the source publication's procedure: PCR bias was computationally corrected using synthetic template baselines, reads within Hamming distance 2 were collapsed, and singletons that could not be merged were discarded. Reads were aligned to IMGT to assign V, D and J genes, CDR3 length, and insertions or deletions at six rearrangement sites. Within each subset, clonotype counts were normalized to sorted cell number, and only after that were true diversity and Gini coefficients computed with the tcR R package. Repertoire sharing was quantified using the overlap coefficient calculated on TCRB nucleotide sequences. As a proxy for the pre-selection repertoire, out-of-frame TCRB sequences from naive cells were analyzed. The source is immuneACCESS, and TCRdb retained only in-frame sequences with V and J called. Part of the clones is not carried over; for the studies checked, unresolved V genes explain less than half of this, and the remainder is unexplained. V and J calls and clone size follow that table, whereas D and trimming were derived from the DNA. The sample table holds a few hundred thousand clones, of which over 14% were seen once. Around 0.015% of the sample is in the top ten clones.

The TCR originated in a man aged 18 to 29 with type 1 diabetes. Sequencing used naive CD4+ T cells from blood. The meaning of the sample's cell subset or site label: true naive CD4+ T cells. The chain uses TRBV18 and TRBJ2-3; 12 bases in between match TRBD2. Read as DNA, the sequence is TGTGCCAGCTCAAATGGACTAGCGGGAAGAATCACAGATACGCAGTATTTT. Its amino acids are CASSNGLAGRITDTQYF.